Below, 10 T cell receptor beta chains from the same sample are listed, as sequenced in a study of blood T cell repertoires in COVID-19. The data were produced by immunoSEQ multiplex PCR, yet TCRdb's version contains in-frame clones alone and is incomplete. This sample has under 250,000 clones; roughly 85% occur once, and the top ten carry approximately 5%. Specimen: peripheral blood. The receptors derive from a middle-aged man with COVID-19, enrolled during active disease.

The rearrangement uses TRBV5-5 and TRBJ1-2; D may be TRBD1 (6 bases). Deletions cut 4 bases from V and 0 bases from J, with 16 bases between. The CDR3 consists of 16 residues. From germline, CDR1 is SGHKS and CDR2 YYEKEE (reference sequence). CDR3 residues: CASSPSGGASNYGYTF. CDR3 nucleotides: TGTGCCAGCAGCCCTTCGGGGGGGGCGTCTAACTATGGCTACACCTTC.

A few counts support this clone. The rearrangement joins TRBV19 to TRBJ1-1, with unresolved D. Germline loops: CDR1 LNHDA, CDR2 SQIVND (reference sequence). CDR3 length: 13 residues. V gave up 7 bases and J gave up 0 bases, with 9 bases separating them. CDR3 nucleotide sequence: TGTGCCAGTATTGGGAGAGTGAACACTGAAGCTTTCTTT. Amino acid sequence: CASIGRVNTEAFF.

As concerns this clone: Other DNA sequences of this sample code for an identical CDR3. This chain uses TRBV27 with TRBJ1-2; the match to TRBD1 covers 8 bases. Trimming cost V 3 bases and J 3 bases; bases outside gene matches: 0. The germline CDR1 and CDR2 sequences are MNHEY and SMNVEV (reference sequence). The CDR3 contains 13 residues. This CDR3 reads CASSLDRDYGYTF. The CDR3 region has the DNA TGTGCCAGCAGTTTGGACAGGGACTATGGCTACACCTTC.

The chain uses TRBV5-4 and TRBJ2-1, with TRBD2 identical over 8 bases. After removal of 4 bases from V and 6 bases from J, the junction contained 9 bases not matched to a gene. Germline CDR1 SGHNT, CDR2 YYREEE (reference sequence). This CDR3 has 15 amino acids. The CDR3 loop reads CASSPDPGLGNEQFF. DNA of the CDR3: TGTGCCAGCAGCCCGGACCCGGGACTAGGCAATGAGCAGTTCTTC.

The CDR3 spells CASSQPGQGGDEQYF. CDR3 sequence (DNA): TGCGCCAGCAGCCAACCGGGACAGGGGGGTGACGAGCAGTACTTC. This sequence joins TRBV4-1 and TRBJ2-7; 11 nucleotides match TRBD1. CDR3 size: 15 residues. The V and J ends lost 2 bases and 5 bases, in that order; junction bases with no gene match: 5. Germline V gene lookup returns CDR1 MGHRA and CDR2 YSYEKL.

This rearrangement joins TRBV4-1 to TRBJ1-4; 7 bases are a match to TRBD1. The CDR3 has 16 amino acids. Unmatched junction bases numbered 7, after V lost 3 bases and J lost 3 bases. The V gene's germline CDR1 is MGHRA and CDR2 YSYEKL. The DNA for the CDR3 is TGCGCCAGCAGCCACTCAGGGGGTATACCTAATGAAAAACTGTTTTTT. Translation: CASSHSGGIPNEKLFF.

CDR3 protein: CASRDRGHEQYF. In DNA, the CDR3 is TGCGCCAGCAGGGACAGGGGGCACGAGCAGTACTTC. The rearrangement links TRBV10-2 to TRBJ2-7, with 11 positions matching TRBD1. Germline V CDR1 and CDR2: WSHSY, SAAADI. The CDR3 runs to 12 residues. V was clipped by 6 bases and J by 5 bases; unmatched bases: 0.

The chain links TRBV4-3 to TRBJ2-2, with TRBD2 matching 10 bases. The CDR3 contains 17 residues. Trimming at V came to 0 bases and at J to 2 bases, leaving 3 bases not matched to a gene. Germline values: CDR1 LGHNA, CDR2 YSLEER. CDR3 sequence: CASSQDWTSGNTGELFF. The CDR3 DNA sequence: TGCGCCAGCAGCCAAGATTGGACTAGCGGAAACACCGGGGAGCTGTTTTTT.

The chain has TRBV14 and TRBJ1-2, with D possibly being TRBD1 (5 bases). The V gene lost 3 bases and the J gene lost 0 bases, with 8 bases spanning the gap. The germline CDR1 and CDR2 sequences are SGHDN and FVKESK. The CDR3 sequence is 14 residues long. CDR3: CASSHRDPNYGYTF. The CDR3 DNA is TGTGCCAGCAGCCACAGGGATCCTAACTATGGCTACACCTTC. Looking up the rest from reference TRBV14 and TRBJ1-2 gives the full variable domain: EAGVTQFPSHSVIEKGQTVTLRCDPISGHDNLYWYRRVMGKEIKFLLHFVKESKQDESGMPNNRFLAERTGGTYSTLKVQPAELEDSGVYFCASSHRDPNYGYTFGSGTRLTVV.

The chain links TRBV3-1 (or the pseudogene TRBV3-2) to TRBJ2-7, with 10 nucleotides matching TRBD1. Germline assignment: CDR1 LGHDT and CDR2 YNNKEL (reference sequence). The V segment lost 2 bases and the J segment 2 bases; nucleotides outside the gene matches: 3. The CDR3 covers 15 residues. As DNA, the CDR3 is TGTGCCAGCAGCCAAACCGGGACAGGGGCCTACGAGCAGTACTTC. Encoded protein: CASSQTGTGAYEQYF.